Shown below are 13 T cell receptor beta chains from a single sample sequenced in a study of blood T cell repertoires in COVID-19. The data were produced by immunoSEQ multiplex PCR, yet TCRdb's version contains in-frame clones alone and is incomplete. The sample includes about 62,000 clones, more than 80% of them seen just once. The sequencing input was peripheral blood. The receptors shown here come from a woman aged 60-70 years with COVID-19, enrolled during active disease.

This sequence joins TRBV7-9 and TRBJ1-1; unclear D gene. Trimming pared 5 bases from V and 11 bases from J, leaving 12 bases between. This CDR3 contains 11 residues. The germline CDR1 and CDR2 sequences are SEHNR and FQNEAQ (reference sequence). The CDR3 region is CASSLGRWAFF. The CDR3 DNA reads as TGTGCCAGCAGCCTAGGGAGGTGGGCTTTCTTT.

CDR3 sequence: CASSPIRSSPREGNTIYF. The CDR3 DNA reads as TGTGCCAGCTCACCGATTCGATCGAGCCCCCGTGAAGGAAACACCATATATTTT. This rearrangement joins TRBV18 to TRBJ1-3, with D unresolved. The ends were cut back, 3 bases at V and 4 bases at J, with 22 bases in the middle. From germline, CDR1 is KGHSH and CDR2 LQKENI. This CDR3 comprises 18 residues.

In this sample, this clone turned up once. The rearrangement links TRBV7-2 to TRBJ1-6, with TRBD1 matching 7 bases. CDR1 and CDR2 (germline): SGHTA, FQGNSA. The CDR3 spans 15 residues. After removal of 4 bases from V and 10 bases from J, the junction contained 10 bases not matched to a gene. CDR3 region: CASSSQTGSRSPLHF. The CDR3 nucleotides read TGTGCCAGCAGCTCTCAGACAGGGTCCAGGTCACCCCTCCACTTT.

This sequence joins TRBV28 and TRBJ1-4, with TRBD1 matching over 7 bases. Per germline, CDR1 MDHEN and CDR2 SYDVKM. The CDR3 totals 15 residues. The V segment lost 5 bases and the J segment 6 bases; nucleotides outside the gene matches: 9. The CDR3 protein is CASSTQTGWDEKLFF. CDR3 DNA: TGTGCCAGCAGTACCCAGACAGGGTGGGATGAAAAACTGTTTTTT.

The J gene is TRBJ1-2, the V gene TRBV6-2 or TRBV6-3; D uncertain. Trimming cost V 0 bases and J 13 bases, with 12 bases left between them. Per the germline V gene, CDR1 is MNHEY and CDR2 is SVGEGT. The CDR3 is 12 amino acids. The CDR3 protein is CASSYSGPGVTF. The CDR3 DNA reads as TGTGCCAGCAGTTACTCTGGTCCGGGAGTCACCTTC.

This clone has a handful of counts. The rearrangement joins TRBV27 to TRBJ1-1; D unresolved. Trimming took 8 bases from V and 3 from J, leaving 7 bases between them. The CDR3 covers 11 residues. In germline, CDR1 is MNHEY, CDR2 SMNVEV (reference sequence). The CDR3 DNA reads as TGTGCCAGCGACACCGACACTGAAGCTTTCTTT. This gives the protein CASDTDTEAFF.

The CDR3 DNA is TGTGCCAGCAGCCGACCCCGGACAGGGACGTACAATGAGCAGTTCTTC. Encoded protein: CASSRPRTGTYNEQFF. The V call is TRBV7-9, the J call TRBJ2-1; 8 positions match TRBD1. This CDR3 spans 16 amino acids. CDR1 and CDR2 from the germline V gene are SEHNR and FQNEAQ (reference sequence). V dropped 5 bases and J dropped 4; count of bases not matched to a gene: 10.

The genes are TRBV19 and TRBJ2-1; 7 bases agree with TRBD2. J was trimmed by 6 bases and V by 5 bases; bases with no gene match: 13. Germline CDR1 and CDR2: LNHDA and SQIVND (reference sequence). The CDR3 totals 16 residues. In nucleotides, the CDR3 is TGTGCCAGTAGTCCAGCAGGGCTAGCGGCCCTCAATGAGCAGTTCTTC. It specifies CASSPAGLAALNEQFF.

The chain is built from TRBV7-2 and TRBJ2-7; a possible D gene is TRBD2 (6 bases). Looked up from germline, CDR1 is SGHTA and CDR2 is FQGNSA. There are 16 residues in the CDR3. V lost 7 bases, J lost 7 bases, and 26 bases lay in between. The CDR3, as DNA: TGTGCCAGCACCCCTCGGCGGGACCGATCCGTAAGGGAGCAGTACTTC. As protein: CASTPRRDRSVREQYF.

The rearrangement joins TRBV11-3 to TRBJ1-1; 7 bases are a match to TRBD1. This CDR3 has 14 residues. V gave up 3 bases and J gave up 1 base; unmatched junction bases: 2. Germline CDR1 is SGHNT and CDR2 is YENEEA. The CDR3 sequence: CASSLGQQNTEAFF. CDR3 DNA: TGTGCCAGCAGCTTGGGACAGCAGAACACTGAAGCTTTCTTT.

This sequence joins TRBV5-6 and TRBJ1-1, with D perhaps TRBD1 (6 bases). Trimming stripped 3 bases from V and 2 bases from J, with 20 bases between. Germline V lookup: CDR1 SGHDT, CDR2 YYEEEE. CDR3 length: 17 residues. The CDR3 DNA reads TGTGCCAGCAGCTCTACGGTGGACAGCTCCCACAACACTGAAGCTTTCTTT. Its translation is CASSSTVDSSHNTEAFF.

This clone was counted a single time. This sequence joins TRBV5-1 and TRBJ1-2; perhaps TRBD1 as D (6 bases). The germline V gene has CDR1 SGHRS and CDR2 YFSETQ. CDR3 length: 13 amino acids. V was pared by 2 bases and J by 8 bases, with 13 bases between. The CDR3 loop is CASSLQGPSGYTF. The CDR3 coding sequence is TGCGCCAGCAGCTTACAGGGCCCGAGCGGCTACACCTTC. Variable domain in full (rest from reference TRBV5-1 and TRBJ1-2): KAGVTQTPRYLIKTRGQQVTLSCSPISGHRSVSWYQQTPGQGLQFLFEYFSETQRNKGNFPGRFSGRQFSNSRSEMNVSTLELGDSALYLCASSLQGPSGYTFGSGTRLTVV.

The genes are TRBV19 and TRBJ1-1, with D possibly matching TRBD1 (5 bases). Germline CDR1 and CDR2: LNHDA and SQIVND (reference sequence). The CDR3 is 17 residues long. Trimming removed 3 bases from V and 2 bases from J, with 19 bases in between. The CDR3 loop is CASSIPWGDLQNTEAFF. The CDR3 nucleotides read TGTGCCAGTAGTATCCCGTGGGGGGACCTCCAAAACACTGAAGCTTTCTTT.